The TCR beta chain described here comes from a study of cytomegalovirus exposure and HLA in healthy donors. The PCR was carried out with 60 Vbeta primers and 13 Jbeta primers. Sequenced by immunoSEQ multiplex PCR; TCRdb stores in-frame clones only, minus some. Of about 140,000 clones listed, approximately 84% were seen once; the top ten hold 9.7%. Whole-study results and caveats: Sequencing artifact likely explains a cluster of highly shared sequence variants.

The CDR3 extends over 12 amino acids. On this clone: Its antigen is unidentified.

This TCR was sampled from a woman in her sixties or seventies in good health and CMV-seropositive. The chain has TRBV21-1 and TRBJ2-7; the table calls TRBD1, which could not be checked here. TRBV21-1 counts as a pseudogene. Input material: PBMCs. Here the CDR3 DNA reads TGTGCTTGGACAGCTTCCTCCTACGAGCAGTACTTC. Amino acid sequence: CAWTASSYEQYF.